The T cell receptor beta chain described here comes from a study of Graves' ophthalmopathy and Graves' hyperthyroidism. At the level of the study: The collection of peripheral blood took place at initial diagnosis, before any treatment. Regarding the study as a whole: An approximately 83% specificity and 85% to 90% sensitivity were achieved by a 13-signature model that separated ophthalmopathy from stable hyperthyroidism. Sensitivity of roughly 71% and specificity of around 72% were achieved by the model that predicted ophthalmopathy progression.

Clinicians diagnosed using symptoms, serum thyroxine, TRAb, thyroid ultrasound and orbital computed tomography. From germline, CDR1 is MDHEN and CDR2 SYDVKM. Trimming removed 11 bases at V and 3 bases at J, with 10 bases between. The CDR3 is 12 amino acids. Transcripts of RNA were the source for amplifying TCR beta CDR3 regions. In the first round, RT-PCR was carried out with HTBI primers, and a multiplex PCR formed the second round. TCRdb called the multiplex PCR reads again in MiXCR, with one record for every CDR3 protein. Of about 620,000 distinct CDR3 sequences in the sample, about 20% were seen once. This clonotype was seen many times. What it recognizes is unknown.

J is TRBJ2-2 and V is TRBV28; TRBD1 is a possible D gene (5 bases). This TCR derives from a woman younger than 35 with stable Graves' hyperthyroidism. Some clones in this sample may be carry-over from other donors' samples. Sequenced material: peripheral blood. The CDR3: CAVDSDTGELFF. The CDR3 DNA reads as TGTGCCGTAGACAGTGACACCGGGGAGCTGTTTTTT.